The 15 T cell receptor beta chains given below trace back to one sample, sequenced in a study of T cell responses to AZD1222 COVID-19 vaccine. Assay used: immunoSEQ multiplex PCR; TCRdb lists only in-frame clones, some missing. Of approximately 150,000 clones detected, roughly 90% appear once; the ten largest clones hold roughly 4%. Sequenced material: peripheral blood, taken 28 days after the second AZD1222 dose. These receptors were collected from an adult who received the AZD1222 COVID-19 vaccine.

The chain uses TRBV15 and TRBJ2-7; TRBD2 aligns across 7 bases. V lost 5 bases and J lost 2; bases outside the gene matches: 15. The CDR3 covers 17 residues. The V gene's germline CDR1 is LNHNV and CDR2 YYDKDF (reference sequence). The CDR3, as DNA: TGTGCCACCAGCTCCCTGGGTCGGGCGGGGGAAGCCTACGAGCAGTACTTC. As protein: CATSSLGRAGEAYEQYF.

This chain joins TRBV28 and TRBJ1-1; weak D call: TRBD1 (5 bases). The CDR3 consists of 12 residues. Germline V CDR1 and CDR2: MDHEN, SYDVKM. Trimming cost V 11 bases and J 2 bases, with 12 bases left between them. Here the CDR3 reads CAARQLNTEAFF. In DNA form, the CDR3 reads TGTGCCGCCCGACAGCTTAACACTGAAGCTTTCTTT.

This chain uses TRBV7-2 with TRBJ2-7; 7 nucleotides agree with TRBD1. V lost 1 base to trimming and J lost 3 bases; unmatched junction nucleotides: 6. From germline, CDR1 is SGHTA and CDR2 FQGNSA. The CDR3 has 15 amino acids. In nucleotides, the CDR3 is TGTGCCAGCAGCTTAGAGAGCAGGGGGATCTACGAGCAGTACTTC. It codes for CASSLESRGIYEQYF.

V and J are TRBV4-1 and TRBJ1-2; D call uncertain. The CDR3 loop spans 17 amino acids. The V end was cut by 0 bases, the J end by 0 bases, with 14 bases between. The germline gives CDR1 MGHRA, CDR2 YSYEKL. In nucleotides, the CDR3 is TGCGCCAGCAGCCAAGATTATACGACTGGAGCTAACTATGGCTACACCTTC. Amino acids: CASSQDYTTGANYGYTF.

The chain joins TRBV5-1 to TRBJ1-1; the D is unclear. CDR3 length equals 13 residues. Germline V CDR1 and CDR2: SGHRS, YFSETQ. V dropped 9 bases and J dropped 4 bases, with 16 bases sitting between them. Here the CDR3 reads CATSRGDITEAFF. The CDR3 DNA follows: TGCGCCACCTCCCGGGGTGACATCACTGAAGCTTTCTTT.

V gene TRBV27 combines with J gene TRBJ1-6; D gene uncertain. Germline V gene lookup returns CDR1 MNHEY and CDR2 SMNVEV (reference sequence). The CDR3 is 14 amino acids. The germline V and J ends were trimmed by 3 bases and 7 bases, with 10 bases remaining between them. The chain's CDR3 is CASSFREKNSPLHF. The CDR3 DNA follows: TGTGCCAGCAGTTTCCGGGAGAAAAATTCACCCCTCCACTTT.

The rearrangement joins TRBV12-3 or TRBV12-4 to TRBJ2-7; no firm D call. Trimming took off 7 bases at V and 0 bases at J, with 7 bases between the two ends. This CDR3 is built from 12 residues. CDR3 DNA: TGTGCCAGCAAGGGCAGCTCCTACGAGCAGTACTTC. Protein product: CASKGSSYEQYF.

Here the CDR3 reads CASSLALPGSEQFF. CDR3 nucleotides: TGTGCCAGCAGCTTAGCGCTCCCAGGGTCTGAGCAGTTCTTC. The rearrangement links TRBV7-9 to TRBJ2-1, with D maybe TRBD1 (5 bases). Trimming cost V 0 bases and J 9 bases, with 12 bases left between them. CDR1 and CDR2 from the germline V gene are SEHNR and FQNEAQ (reference sequence). The CDR3 length is 14 residues. The complete variable domain, with remaining parts taken from reference TRBV7-9 and TRBJ2-1, reads DTGVSQNPRHKITKRGQNVTFRCDPISEHNRLYWYRQTLGQGPEFLTYFQNEAQLEKSRLLSDRFSAERPKGSFSTLEIQRTEQGDSAMYLCASSLALPGSEQFFGPGTRLTVL.

This sequence joins TRBV2 and TRBJ2-5, with D unresolved. This CDR3 contains 14 residues. Per germline, CDR1 SNHLY and CDR2 FYNNEI. Trimming left V 4 bases short and J 5 bases short, with 14 bases between. The DNA for the CDR3 is TGTGCCAGCAGTGCGTCGACCGCCCTCGAGACCCAGTACTTC. Its translation is CASSASTALETQYF.

The chain joins TRBV6-5 to TRBJ2-5; 7 bases are shared with TRBD1. Trimming removed 0 bases from V and 1 base from J; junction bases left unmatched: 5. Germline values: CDR1 MNHEY, CDR2 SVGAGI. The length of the CDR3 is 16 residues. The CDR3 is CASSYSARGIQETQYF. CDR3 in DNA: TGTGCCAGCAGTTACTCGGCCAGGGGGATCCAAGAGACCCAGTACTTC.

The chain employs TRBV11-3 and TRBJ2-7; TRBD1 aligns across 8 bases. The length of the CDR3 is 13 residues. The germline V gene has CDR1 SGHNT and CDR2 YENEEA. V shed 3 bases and J 2 bases; nucleotides not matched to a gene: 0. The CDR3 loop is CASSLDRAYEQYF. CDR3 DNA: TGTGCCAGCAGCTTGGACAGGGCCTACGAGCAGTACTTC.

The chain is built from TRBV4-3 and TRBJ2-2; 12 nucleotides line up with TRBD2. After removal of 0 bases from V and 4 bases from J, the junction contained 6 bases not matched to a gene. Germline assignment: CDR1 LGHNA and CDR2 YSLEER. The CDR3 has 18 amino acids. The CDR3 nucleotides are TGCGCCAGCAGCCAAGAGGCGCTAGCGGGAGGGGGCACCGGGGAGCTGTTTTTT. It is translated as CASSQEALAGGGTGELFF.

The chain is built from TRBV7-9 and TRBJ2-1; tentatively, D is TRBD2 (5 bases). The V end lost 5 bases, the J end lost 0 bases, and 14 bases lay between the germline ends. The germline gives CDR1 SEHNR, CDR2 FQNEAQ (reference sequence). CDR3 length equals 16 residues. The CDR3 coding sequence is TGTGCCAGCAGCCCCAACAGCGGAAGCTCCTACAATGAGCAGTTCTTC. Translating gives CASSPNSGSSYNEQFF.

This sequence joins TRBV18 and TRBJ1-2, with a weak D call TRBD1 (5 bases). Per germline, CDR1 KGHSH and CDR2 LQKENI. The CDR3 is made up of 15 amino acids. V lost 4 bases and J 0 bases, leaving 12 bases between the germline ends. The CDR3 here is CASSLSDTANYGYTF. The CDR3 DNA follows: TGTGCCAGCTCACTGTCGGACACTGCTAACTATGGCTACACCTTC.

The gene calls are TRBV19 and TRBJ1-2; D remains unclear. Germline assignment: CDR1 LNHDA and CDR2 SQIVND (reference sequence). V lost 4 bases and J lost 8, with 17 bases in between. The CDR3 covers 14 residues. In DNA form, the CDR3 reads TGTGCCAGTAGTACGTCGAGACGGGTTGAAGGCTACACCTTC. Translation gives CASSTSRRVEGYTF.